This is a list of T cell receptor beta chains from one sample in a study of blood T cell repertoires in COVID-19. Generated by immunoSEQ multiplex PCR, the TCRdb table keeps only in-frame clones and is missing some. The repertoire includes a few hundred thousand clones, 80% to 90% of them detected once, and roughly 1.4% sits in the top ten. Sequencing was done on a sample of peripheral blood. The receptors come from a woman between 40 and 50 years old who had recovered from COVID-19. Both conserved end residues are part of each CDR3. A D gene is named only where the DNA matches it firmly. Size values are once, few and many counts, or a class for expanded clones, and some rows have none.

d_call,j_call,v_call,clone_size,cdr3_aa,cdr3_nt
TRBD1,TRBJ1-2,TRBV5-6,NA,CASSPGTGGNYGYTF,TGTGCCAGCAGCCCAGGGACAGGGGGAAACTATGGCTACACCTTC
NA,TRBJ1-3,TRBV4-3,few,CASSQDTGFSGNTIYF,TGCGCCAGCAGCCAAGATACGGGTTTCTCTGGAAACACCATATATTTT
NA,TRBJ1-1,TRBV12-5,once,CASGPSGARNTEAFF,TGTGCTAGTGGTCCTTCAGGGGCGAGGAACACTGAAGCTTTCTTT
NA,TRBJ2-7,TRBV5-6,NA,CASSRGLYEQYF,TGTGCCAGCAGCCGCGGACTCTACGAGCAGTACTTC
NA,TRBJ2-3,TRBV19,NA,CASNLGGASTDTQYF,TGTGCCAGTAATCTTGGGGGCGCCTCCACAGATACGCAGTATTTT
TRBD1,TRBJ1-1,TRBV28,NA,CASTQPRGVAEAFF,TGTGCCAGTACTCAACCCAGGGGGGTGGCTGAAGCTTTCTTT
NA,TRBJ1-4,TRBV7-4,NA,CASSLVGPNFDNEKLFF,TGTGCCAGCAGCTTGGTGGGGCCGAACTTTGATAATGAAAAACTGTTTTTT
NA,TRBJ2-1,TRBV6-6,NA,CASSYYLTGTPNEQFF,TGTGCCAGCAGTTACTACCTCACCGGGACTCCCAATGAGCAGTTCTTC
NA,TRBJ2-3,TRBV11-1,NA,CASSLAGSSGVYPQYF,TGTGCCAGCAGCTTAGCCGGGAGCTCAGGCGTGTACCCGCAGTATTTT
NA,TRBJ1-1,TRBV25-1,NA,CASTRGLNTEAFF,TGTGCCAGCACCAGGGGTCTGAACACTGAAGCTTTCTTT
NA,TRBJ2-1,TRBV19,NA,CASRSAGGLNEQFF,TGTGCCAGTAGGAGCGCAGGGGGGCTGAATGAGCAGTTCTTC
NA,TRBJ2-3,TRBV6-5,NA,CASSRQDTDTQYF,TGTGCCAGCAGTAGACAGGACACAGATACGCAGTATTTT
NA,TRBJ1-3,TRBV5-6,NA,CASSLQPGTVDGNTIYF,TGTGCCAGCAGCTTGCAGCCTGGCACAGTTGATGGAAACACCATATATTTT
NA,TRBJ2-3,TRBV4-3,NA,CASSQDSTDTQYF,TGCGCCAGCAGCCAAGATTCAACAGATACGCAGTATTTT
TRBD1,TRBJ1-2,TRBV6-5,NA,CASSYGQGVKNTF,TGTGCCAGCAGTTACGGCCAGGGGGTAAAGAACACCTTC
NA,TRBJ2-3,TRBV2,NA,CASSFLDTQYF,TGTGCCAGCAGCTTTTTGGATACGCAGTATTTT
TRBD2,TRBJ2-7,TRBV7-6,NA,CASSGTSGGASVNEQYF,TGTGCCAGCAGCGGTACTAGCGGGGGGGCGAGCGTCAACGAGCAGTACTTC